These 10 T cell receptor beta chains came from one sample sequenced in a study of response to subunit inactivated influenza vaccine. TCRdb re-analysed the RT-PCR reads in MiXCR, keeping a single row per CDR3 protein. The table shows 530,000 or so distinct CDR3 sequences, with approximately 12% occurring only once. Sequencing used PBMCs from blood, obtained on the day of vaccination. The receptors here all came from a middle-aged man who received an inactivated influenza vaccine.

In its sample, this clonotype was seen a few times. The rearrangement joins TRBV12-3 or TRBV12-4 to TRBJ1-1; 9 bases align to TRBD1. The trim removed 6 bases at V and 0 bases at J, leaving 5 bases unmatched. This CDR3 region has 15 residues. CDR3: CASSKQGALNTEAFF. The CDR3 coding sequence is TGTGCCAGCAGCAAACAGGGGGCCCTGAACACTGAAGCTTTCTTT.

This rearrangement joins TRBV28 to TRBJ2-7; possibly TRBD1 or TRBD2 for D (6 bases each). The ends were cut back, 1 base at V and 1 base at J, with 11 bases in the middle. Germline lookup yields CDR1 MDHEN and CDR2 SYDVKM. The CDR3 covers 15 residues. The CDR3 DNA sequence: TGTGCCAGCAGTTTATCGGGGGCTGGGTCCTACGAGCAGTACTTC. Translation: CASSLSGAGSYEQYF.

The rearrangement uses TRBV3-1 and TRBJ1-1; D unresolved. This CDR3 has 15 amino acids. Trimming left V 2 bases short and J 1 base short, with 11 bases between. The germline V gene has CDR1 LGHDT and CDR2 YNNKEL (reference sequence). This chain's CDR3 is CASSQSARPNTEAFF. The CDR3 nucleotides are TGTGCCAGCAGCCAAAGTGCCAGACCGAACACTGAAGCTTTCTTT.

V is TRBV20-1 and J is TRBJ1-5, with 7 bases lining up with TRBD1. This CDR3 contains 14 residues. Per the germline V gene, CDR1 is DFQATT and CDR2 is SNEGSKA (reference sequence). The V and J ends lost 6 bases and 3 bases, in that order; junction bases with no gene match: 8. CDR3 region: CSALRGQINQPQHF. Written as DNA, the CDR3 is TGCAGTGCCCTGAGGGGACAGATCAATCAGCCCCAGCATTTT.

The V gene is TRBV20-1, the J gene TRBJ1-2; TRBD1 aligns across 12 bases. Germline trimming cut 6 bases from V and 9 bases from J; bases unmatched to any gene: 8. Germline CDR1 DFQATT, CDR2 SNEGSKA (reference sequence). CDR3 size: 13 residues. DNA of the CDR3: TGCAGTGCGCGCGGGACAGGGGGCGCGAGCTACACCTTC. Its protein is CSARGTGGASYTF.

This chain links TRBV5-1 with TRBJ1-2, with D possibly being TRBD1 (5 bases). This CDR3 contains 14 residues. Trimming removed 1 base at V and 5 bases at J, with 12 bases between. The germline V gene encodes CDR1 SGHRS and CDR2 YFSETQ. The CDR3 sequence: CASSLRQGGYGYTF. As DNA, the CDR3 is TGCGCCAGCAGCTTGCGGCAGGGCGGTTATGGCTACACCTTC.

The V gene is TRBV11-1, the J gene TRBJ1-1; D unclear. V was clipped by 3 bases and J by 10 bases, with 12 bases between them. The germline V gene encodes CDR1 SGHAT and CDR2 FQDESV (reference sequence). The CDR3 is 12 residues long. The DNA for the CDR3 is TGTGCCAGCAGCTTGAGGAACAGTGGAGCTTTCTTT. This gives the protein CASSLRNSGAFF.

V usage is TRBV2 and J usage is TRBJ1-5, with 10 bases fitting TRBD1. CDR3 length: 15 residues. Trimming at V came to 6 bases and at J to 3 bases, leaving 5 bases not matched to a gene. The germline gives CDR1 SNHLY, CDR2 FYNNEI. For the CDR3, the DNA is TGTGCCAGCAGAACCGGGACAGGGGTCAATCAGCCCCAGCATTTT. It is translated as CASRTGTGVNQPQHF.

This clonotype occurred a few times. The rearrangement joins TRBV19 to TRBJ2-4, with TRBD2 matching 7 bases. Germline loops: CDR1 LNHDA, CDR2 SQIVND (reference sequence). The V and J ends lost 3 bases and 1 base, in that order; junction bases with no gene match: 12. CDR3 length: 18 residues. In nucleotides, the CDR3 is TGTGCCAGTAGTATGTCGGGAGGATCGAGTGGGGCCAAAAACATTCAGTACTTC. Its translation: CASSMSGGSSGAKNIQYF.

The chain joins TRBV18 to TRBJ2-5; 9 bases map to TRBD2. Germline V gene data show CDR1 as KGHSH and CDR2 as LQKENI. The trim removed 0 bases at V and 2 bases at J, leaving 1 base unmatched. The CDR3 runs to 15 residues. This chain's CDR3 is CASSPPREGQETQYF. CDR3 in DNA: TGTGCCAGCTCACCACCGCGGGAGGGTCAAGAGACCCAGTACTTC.